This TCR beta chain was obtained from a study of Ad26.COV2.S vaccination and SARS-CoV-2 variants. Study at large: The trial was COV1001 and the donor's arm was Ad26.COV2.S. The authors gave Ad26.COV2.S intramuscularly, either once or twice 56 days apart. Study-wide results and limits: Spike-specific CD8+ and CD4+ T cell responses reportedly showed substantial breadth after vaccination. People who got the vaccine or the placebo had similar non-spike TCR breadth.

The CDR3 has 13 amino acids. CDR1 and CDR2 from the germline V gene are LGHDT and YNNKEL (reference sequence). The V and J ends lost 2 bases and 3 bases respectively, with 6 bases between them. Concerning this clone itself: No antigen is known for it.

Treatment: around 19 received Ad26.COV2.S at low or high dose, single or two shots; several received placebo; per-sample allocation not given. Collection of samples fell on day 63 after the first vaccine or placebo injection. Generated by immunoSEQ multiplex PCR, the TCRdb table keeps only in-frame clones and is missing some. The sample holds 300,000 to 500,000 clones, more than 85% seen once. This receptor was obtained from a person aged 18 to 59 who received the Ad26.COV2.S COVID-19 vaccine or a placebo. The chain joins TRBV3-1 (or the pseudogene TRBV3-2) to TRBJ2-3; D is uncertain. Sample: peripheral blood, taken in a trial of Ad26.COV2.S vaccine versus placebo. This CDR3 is CASSQIRTDTQYF. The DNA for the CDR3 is TGTGCCAGCAGCCAAATACGGACAGATACGCAGTATTTT.